This T cell receptor beta chain is drawn from a study of cytomegalovirus exposure and HLA in healthy donors. Trimming took 6 bases from V and 2 from J, leaving 20 bases between them. The germline CDR1 and CDR2 sequences are MNHEY and SMNVEV (reference sequence). CDR3 length: 17 amino acids. With respect to this clone: Its antigen is not identified.

Broader study findings: An apparent linkage of common viral pathogens to several of the most significant clusters emerged in a later analysis. Several V segments, TRBV6-2 and TRBV6-3 among them, could not be told apart and were dropped. Later analysis indicated greater clonal expansion among HLA-associated TCR beta chains than among equally common other chains. A highly shared variant cluster was judged a likely technical artifact.

Primers: 60 Vbeta forward and 13 Jbeta reverse. Profiled with immunoSEQ multiplex PCR; TCRdb holds only in-frame clones, not every one. The profile shows 100,000 to 150,000 clones, around three quarters of them singletons. The TCR comes from a woman aged 50 to 60 in good health and CMV-seronegative. The material sequenced was PBMCs. V and J are TRBV27 and TRBJ1-5; D perhaps matches TRBD1 (6 bases). DNA for the CDR3: TGTGCCAGCAGGTCCGGAGGGGGGGTCGGGGGCAATCAGCCCCAGCATTTT. Translating gives CASRSGGGVGGNQPQHF.